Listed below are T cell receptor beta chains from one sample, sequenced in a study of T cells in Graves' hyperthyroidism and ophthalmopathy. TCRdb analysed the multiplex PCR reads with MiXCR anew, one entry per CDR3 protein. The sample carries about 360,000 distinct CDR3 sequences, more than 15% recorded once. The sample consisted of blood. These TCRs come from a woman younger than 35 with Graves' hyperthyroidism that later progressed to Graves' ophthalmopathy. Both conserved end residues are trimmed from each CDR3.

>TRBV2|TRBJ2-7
ASSGSYEQY
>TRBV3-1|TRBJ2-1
ASSQVRTSGKQF
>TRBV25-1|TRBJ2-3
ASSGRITDTQY
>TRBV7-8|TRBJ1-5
ASSSQEGNQPQH
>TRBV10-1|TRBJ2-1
ASSGDLNEQF
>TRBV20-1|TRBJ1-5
SARDREGNQPQH
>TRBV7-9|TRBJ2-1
ASSLADGTFYNEQF
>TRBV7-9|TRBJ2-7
ASSLQDRKEQY
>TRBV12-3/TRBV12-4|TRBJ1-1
ASRNPGTGGTEAF
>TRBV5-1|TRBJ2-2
ASSLPPTGELF
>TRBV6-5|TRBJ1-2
ASSYLQGVGYGYT
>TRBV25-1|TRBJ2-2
ASSVSGRAFTGELF
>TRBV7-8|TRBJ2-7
ASSFSGSISYERY
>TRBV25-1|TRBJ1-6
ASSGEPGRLNSPLH
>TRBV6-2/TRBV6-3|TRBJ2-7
ASRDPSLGGEQY
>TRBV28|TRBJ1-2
ASSYEGGYT
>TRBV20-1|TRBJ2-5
SARMDRAETQY
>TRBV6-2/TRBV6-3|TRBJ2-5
ASSFLMAGVSETQY
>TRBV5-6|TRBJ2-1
ASSGLAGGSYNEQF
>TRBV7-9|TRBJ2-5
ASSLAGRETQY
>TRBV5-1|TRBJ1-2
ASSSGQPNYGYT
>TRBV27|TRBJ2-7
ASSIGQGANEQY
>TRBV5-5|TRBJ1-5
ASSLGRSGGQPQH
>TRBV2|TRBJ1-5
ASSGTGNQPQH
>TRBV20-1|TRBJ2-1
SARFSYGTSNNEQF
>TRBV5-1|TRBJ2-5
ASSLNLRGQETQY
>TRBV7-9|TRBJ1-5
ASSLSGFQPQH
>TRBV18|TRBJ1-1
ASSPGPQGLNTEAF
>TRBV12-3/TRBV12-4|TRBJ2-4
ASSLDGTSGSSRDIQY
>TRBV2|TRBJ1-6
ASSARDDSYNSPLH
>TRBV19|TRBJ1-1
ASSIQGTEAF
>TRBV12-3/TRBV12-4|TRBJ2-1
ASSLSEGQNYNEQF
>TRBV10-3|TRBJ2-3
ATQGASETDTQY
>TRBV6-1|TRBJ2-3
ASSEGPAVSTDTQY
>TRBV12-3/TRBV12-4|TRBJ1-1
ASSSIFPGRGTEAF
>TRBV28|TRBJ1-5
ASSLGTRAYSNQPQH
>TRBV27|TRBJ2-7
ASSFGRGYGEQY
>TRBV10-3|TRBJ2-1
AISDASGTSSYNEQF
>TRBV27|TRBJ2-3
ASGAGPTGTDTQY
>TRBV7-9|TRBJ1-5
ASSSDGTGVKPQH
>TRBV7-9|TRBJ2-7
ASSPSGRSSYEQY